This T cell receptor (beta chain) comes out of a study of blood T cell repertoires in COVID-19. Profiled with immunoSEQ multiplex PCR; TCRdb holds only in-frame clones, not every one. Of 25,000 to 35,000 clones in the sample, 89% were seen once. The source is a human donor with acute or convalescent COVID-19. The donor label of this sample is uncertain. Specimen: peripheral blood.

The CDR3: CASSGAGGSGRYEQYF. In nucleotides, the CDR3 is TGTGCCAGCAGTGGGGCAGGGGGATCGGGGCGCTACGAGCAGTACTTC. The chain recombines TRBV6-1 with TRBJ2-7, with 7 bases that match TRBD1. Per the germline V gene, CDR1 is MNHNS and CDR2 is SASEGT. Unmatched junction bases numbered 12, after V lost 4 bases and J lost 3 bases. This CDR3 contains 16 residues.